This entry lists 4 T cell receptor beta chains sequenced from one sample in a study of CD8+ T cells in alopecia areata (dated by TCRdb to between 2017 and 2018). Receptor amplification or capture employed the immunoSEQ multiplex PCR assay. For TCR sequencing, RNA was extracted from every sample and reverse transcribed into cDNA to serve as template. Not all clones reach the TCRdb copy of this immuneACCESS table, which keeps in-frame sequences only. Checked studies attribute under half of the gap to unresolved V genes and leave the rest unexplained. The sample records 150,000 or so clones, about three fifths of which are singletons. The ten largest clones take up about 4.4% of the sample. Specimen: CD4+ T cells sorted from blood. The receptors derive from a human donor in good health.

This clone has just a few counts. The chain uses TRBV30 and TRBJ2-3, with D perhaps TRBD2 (6 bases). CDR1 GTSNPN and CDR2 SVGIG come from the germline V gene (reference sequence). Trimming cost V 4 bases and J 8 bases, with 10 bases left between them. The CDR3 runs 11 residues. CDR3 coding DNA: TGTGCCTGGACCGGGGGTCCTACGCAGTATTTT. This sequence encodes CAWTGGPTQYF.

The CDR3 loop is CASSQSGQVTLETQYF. The CDR3 nucleotides are TGCGCCAGCAGCCAATCGGGACAGGTGACGTTGGAGACCCAGTACTTC. This chain joins TRBV4-1 and TRBJ2-5, with 8 nucleotides matching TRBD1. There are 16 residues in the CDR3. V dropped 2 bases and J dropped 5; count of bases not matched to a gene: 10. CDR1 is MGHRA and CDR2 is YSYEKL in the germline V gene.

The genes are TRBV29-1 and TRBJ2-4, with D perhaps matching TRBD2 (5 bases). The ends were cut back, 4 bases at V and 0 bases at J, with 13 bases in the middle. Germline values: CDR1 SQVTM, CDR2 ANQGSEA. This CDR3 is built from 15 residues. In nucleotides, the CDR3 is TGCAGCGTTGGGTTCCCGGGGTTAGCCAAAAACATTCAGTACTTC. This translates into CSVGFPGLAKNIQYF.

The rearrangement joins TRBV9 to TRBJ1-3, with 7 positions matching TRBD1. With 3 bases clipped from V and 0 bases from J, the junction kept 0 bases outside the gene matches. This CDR3 region has 14 residues. CDR1 is SGDLS, CDR2 YYNGEE, per germline. DNA of the CDR3: TGTGCCAGCAGCGCAGGGGGCTCTGGAAACACCATATATTTT. This gives the protein CASSAGGSGNTIYF.